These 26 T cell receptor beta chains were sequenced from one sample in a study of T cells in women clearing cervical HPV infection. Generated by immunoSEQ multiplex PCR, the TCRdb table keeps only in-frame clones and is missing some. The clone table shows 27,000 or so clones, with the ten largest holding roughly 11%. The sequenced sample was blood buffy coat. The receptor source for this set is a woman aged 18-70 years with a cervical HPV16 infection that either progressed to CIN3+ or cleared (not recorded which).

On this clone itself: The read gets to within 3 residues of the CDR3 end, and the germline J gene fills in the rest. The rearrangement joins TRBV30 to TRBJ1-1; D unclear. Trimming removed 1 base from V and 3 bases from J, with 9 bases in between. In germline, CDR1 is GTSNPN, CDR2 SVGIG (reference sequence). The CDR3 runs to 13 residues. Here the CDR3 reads CAWSEAGHTEAFF. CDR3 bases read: TGTGCCTGGAGTGAGGCAGGTCACACTGAA.

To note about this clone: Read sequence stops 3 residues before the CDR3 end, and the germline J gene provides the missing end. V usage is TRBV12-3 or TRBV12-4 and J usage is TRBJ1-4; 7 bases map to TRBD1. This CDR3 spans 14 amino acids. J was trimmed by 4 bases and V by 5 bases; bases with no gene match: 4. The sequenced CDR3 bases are TGTGCCAGCAGTCTCGGGACAGATAATGAAAAA. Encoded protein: CASSLGTDNEK. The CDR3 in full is CASSLGTDNEKLFF.

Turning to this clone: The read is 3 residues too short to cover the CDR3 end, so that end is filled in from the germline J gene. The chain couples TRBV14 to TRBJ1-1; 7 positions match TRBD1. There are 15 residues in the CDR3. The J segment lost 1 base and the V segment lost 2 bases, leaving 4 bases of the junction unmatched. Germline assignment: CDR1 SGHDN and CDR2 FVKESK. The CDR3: CASSQMTGTNTEAFF. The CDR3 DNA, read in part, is TGTGCCAGCAGCCAAATGACAGGGACGAACACTGAA.

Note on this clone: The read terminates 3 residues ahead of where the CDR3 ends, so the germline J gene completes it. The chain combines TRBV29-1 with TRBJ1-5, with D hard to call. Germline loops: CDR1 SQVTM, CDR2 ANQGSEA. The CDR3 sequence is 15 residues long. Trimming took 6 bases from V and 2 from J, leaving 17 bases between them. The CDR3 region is CSVADGLLGNQPQHF. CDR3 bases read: TGCAGCGTCGCGGATGGGTTGTTGGGCAATCAGCCC.

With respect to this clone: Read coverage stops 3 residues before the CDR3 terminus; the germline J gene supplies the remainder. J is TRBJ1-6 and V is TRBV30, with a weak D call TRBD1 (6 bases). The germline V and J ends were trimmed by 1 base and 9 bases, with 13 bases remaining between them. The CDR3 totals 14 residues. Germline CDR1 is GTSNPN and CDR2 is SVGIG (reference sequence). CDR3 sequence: CAWSAGEEISPLHF. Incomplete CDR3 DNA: TGTGCCTGGAGTGCAGGGGAGGAGATTTCACCC.

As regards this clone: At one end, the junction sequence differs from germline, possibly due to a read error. CDR3 region: CGSSIARTSYSNQPQHF. CDR3 DNA, as far as it was read: TGTGGCAGTAGTATAGCTAGGACAAGTTATAGCAATCAGCCC. This rearrangement joins TRBV19 to TRBJ1-5; D is perhaps TRBD1 (5 bases). The read halts 3 residues ahead of the CDR3 end, with the missing end drawn from the germline J gene. This CDR3 is built from 17 residues. The V gene's germline CDR1 is LNHDA and CDR2 SQIVND (reference sequence).

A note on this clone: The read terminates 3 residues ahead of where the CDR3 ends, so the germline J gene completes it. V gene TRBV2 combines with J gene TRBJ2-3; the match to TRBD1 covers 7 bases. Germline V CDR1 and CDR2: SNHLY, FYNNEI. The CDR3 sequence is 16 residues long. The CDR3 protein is CASSESPGTAGETQYF. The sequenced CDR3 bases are TGTGCCAGCAGCGAGAGTCCCGGGACAGCTGGGGAGACG.

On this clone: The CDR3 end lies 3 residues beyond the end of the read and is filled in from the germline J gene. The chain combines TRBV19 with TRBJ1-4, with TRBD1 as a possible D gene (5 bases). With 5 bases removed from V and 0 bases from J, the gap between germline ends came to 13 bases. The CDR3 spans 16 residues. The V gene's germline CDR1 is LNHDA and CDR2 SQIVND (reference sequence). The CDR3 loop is CASSRQLVATNEKLFF. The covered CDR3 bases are TGTGCCAGTAGTCGACAGTTAGTTGCAACTAATGAAAAA.

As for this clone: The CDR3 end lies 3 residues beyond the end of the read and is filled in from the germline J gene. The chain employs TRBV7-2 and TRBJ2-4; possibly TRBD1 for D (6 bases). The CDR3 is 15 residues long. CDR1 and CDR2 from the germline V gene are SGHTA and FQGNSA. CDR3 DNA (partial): TGTGCCAGCAGCGTGAGACAGGCCTCTAGCTATGGT. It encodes CASSVRQASSYG. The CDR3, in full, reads CASSVRQASSYGQYF.

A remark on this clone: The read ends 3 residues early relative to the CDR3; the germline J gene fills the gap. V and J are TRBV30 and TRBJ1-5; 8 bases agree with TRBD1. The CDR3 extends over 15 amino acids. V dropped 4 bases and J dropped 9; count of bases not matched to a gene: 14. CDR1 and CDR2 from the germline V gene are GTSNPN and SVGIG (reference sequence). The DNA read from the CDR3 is TGTGCCTGGAATCCCCCCGGGACAGGTCCTCGGCCC. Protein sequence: CAWNPPGTGPRP. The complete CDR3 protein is CAWNPPGTGPRPQHF.

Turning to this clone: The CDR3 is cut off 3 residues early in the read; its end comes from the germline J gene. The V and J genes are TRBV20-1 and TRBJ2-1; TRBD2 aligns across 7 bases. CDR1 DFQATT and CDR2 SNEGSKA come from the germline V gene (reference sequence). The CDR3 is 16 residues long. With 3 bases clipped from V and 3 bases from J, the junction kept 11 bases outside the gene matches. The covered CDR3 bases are TGCAGTGCTAGCGCATATACAAGCGGGAACTACAATGAG. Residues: CSASAYTSGNYNE. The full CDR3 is CSASAYTSGNYNEQFF.

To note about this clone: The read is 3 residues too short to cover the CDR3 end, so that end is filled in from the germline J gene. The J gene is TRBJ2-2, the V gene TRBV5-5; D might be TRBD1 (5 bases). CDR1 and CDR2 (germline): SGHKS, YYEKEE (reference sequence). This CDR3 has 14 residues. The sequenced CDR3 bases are TGTGCCAGCAGGCCTCAGGCGTCTCAGGGAAAG. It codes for CASRPQASQGK. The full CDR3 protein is CASRPQASQGKLFF.

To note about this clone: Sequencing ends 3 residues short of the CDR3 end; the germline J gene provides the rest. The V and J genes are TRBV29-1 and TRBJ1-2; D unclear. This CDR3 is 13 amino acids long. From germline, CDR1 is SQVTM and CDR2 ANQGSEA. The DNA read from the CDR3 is TGCAGCGTTGATGGGCCCCCGCCCCTCGGC. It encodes CSVDGPPPLG. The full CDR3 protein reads CSVDGPPPLGYTF.

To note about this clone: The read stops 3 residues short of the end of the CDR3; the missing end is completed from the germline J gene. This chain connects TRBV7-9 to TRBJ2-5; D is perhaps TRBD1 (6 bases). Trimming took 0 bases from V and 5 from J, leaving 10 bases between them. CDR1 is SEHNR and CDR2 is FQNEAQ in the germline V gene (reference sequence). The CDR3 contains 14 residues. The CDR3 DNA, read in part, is TGTGCCAGCAGCTTAGCGGGTCAGGGGGAGACC. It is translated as CASSLAGQGET. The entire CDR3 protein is CASSLAGQGETQYF.

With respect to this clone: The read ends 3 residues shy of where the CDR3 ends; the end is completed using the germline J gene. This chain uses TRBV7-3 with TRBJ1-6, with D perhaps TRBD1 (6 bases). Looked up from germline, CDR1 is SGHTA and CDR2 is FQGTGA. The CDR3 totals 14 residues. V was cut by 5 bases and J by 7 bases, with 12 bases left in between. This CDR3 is CASSQRGWNSPLHF. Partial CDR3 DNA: TGTGCCAGCAGCCAGAGGGGGTGGAATTCACCC.

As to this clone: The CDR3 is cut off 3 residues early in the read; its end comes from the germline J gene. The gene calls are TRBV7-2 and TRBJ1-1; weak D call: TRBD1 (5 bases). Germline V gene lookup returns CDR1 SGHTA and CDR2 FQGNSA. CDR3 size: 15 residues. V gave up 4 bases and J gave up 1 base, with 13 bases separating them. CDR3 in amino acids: CASSWGNRKNTEAFF. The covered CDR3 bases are TGTGCCAGCAGCTGGGGAAACAGGAAGAACACTGAA.

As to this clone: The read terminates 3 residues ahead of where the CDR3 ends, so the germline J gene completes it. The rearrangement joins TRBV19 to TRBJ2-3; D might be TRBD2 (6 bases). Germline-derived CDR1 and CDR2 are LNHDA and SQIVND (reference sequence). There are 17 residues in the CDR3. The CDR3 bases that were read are TGTGCCAGTAGTACCCCCCCTTGGGGGGACGGCAATCAGCCG. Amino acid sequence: CASSTPPWGDGNQP. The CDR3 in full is CASSTPPWGDGNQPQYF.

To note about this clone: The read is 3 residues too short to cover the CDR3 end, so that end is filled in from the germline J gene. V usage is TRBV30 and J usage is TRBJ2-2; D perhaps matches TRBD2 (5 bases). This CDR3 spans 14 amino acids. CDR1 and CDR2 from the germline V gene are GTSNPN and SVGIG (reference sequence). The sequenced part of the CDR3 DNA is TGTGCCTGGAGCGGGGTAGCGAATAATTCACCG. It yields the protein CAWSGVANNSP. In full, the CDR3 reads CAWSGVANNSPLFF.

The CDR3: CASSHDSATGELFF. The CDR3 DNA, read in part, is TGTGCCAGCTCACATGACAGTGCCACCGGGGAG. The chain has TRBV18 and TRBJ2-2, with D possibly being TRBD1 (5 bases). The read terminates 3 residues ahead of where the CDR3 ends, so the germline J gene completes it. Germline-derived CDR1 and CDR2 are KGHSH and LQKENI. V was pared by 4 bases and J by 4 bases, with 10 bases between. This CDR3 contains 14 residues. Based on the CDR3 plus reference TRBV18 and TRBJ2-2, the full variable domain is NAGVMQNPRHLVRRRGQEARLRCSPMKGHSHVYWYRQLPEEGLKFMVYLQKENIIDESGMPKERFSAEFPKEGPSILRIQQVVRGDSAAYFCASSHDSATGELFFGEGSRLTVL.

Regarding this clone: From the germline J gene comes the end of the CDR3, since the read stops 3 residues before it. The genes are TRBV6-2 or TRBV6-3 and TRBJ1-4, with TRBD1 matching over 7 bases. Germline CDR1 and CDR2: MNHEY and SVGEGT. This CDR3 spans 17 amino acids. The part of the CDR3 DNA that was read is TGTGCCAGCAGTTTACAGGGGTTGAGCTCTGGGGCCAACGTA. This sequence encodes CASSLQGLSSGANV. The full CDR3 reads CASSLQGLSSGANVLFF.

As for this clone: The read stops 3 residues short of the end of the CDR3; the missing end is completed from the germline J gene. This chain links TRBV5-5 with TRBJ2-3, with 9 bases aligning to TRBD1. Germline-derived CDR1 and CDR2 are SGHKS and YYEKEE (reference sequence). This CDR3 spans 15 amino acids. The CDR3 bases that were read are TGTGCCAGCAGCTTGGCGGGACAGGGAGGGGAGACG. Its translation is CASSLAGQGGET. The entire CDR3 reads CASSLAGQGGETQYF.

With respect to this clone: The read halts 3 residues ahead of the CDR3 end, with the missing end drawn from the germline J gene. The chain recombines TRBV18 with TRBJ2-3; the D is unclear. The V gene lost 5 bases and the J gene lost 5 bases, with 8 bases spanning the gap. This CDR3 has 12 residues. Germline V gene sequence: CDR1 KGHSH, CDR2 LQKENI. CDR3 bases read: TGTGCCAGCTCAGAGGTTGGAGATACG. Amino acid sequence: CASSEVGDT. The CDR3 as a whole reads CASSEVGDTQYF.

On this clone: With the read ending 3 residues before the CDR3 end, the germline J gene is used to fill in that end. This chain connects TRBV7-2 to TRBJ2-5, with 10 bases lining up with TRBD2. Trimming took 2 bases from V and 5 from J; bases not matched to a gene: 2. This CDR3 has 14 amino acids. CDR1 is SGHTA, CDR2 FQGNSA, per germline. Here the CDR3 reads CASSLSGRGETQYF. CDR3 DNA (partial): TGTGCCAGCAGCTTAAGCGGGAGGGGTGAGACC. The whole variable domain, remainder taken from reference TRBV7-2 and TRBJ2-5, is GAGVSQSPSNKVTEKGKDVELRCDPISGHTALYWYRQSLGQGLEFLIYFQGNSAPDKSGLPSDRFSAERTGGSVSTLTIQRTQQEDSAVYLCASSLSGRGETQYFGPGTRLLVL.

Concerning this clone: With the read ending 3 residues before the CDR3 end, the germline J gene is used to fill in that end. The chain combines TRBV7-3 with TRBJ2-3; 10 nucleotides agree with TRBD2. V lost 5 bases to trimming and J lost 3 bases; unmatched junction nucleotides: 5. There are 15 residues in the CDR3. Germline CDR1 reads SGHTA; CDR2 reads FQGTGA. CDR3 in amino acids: CASSNLAGVTDTQYF. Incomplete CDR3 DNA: TGTGCCAGCAGCAACCTAGCGGGGGTAACAGATACG.

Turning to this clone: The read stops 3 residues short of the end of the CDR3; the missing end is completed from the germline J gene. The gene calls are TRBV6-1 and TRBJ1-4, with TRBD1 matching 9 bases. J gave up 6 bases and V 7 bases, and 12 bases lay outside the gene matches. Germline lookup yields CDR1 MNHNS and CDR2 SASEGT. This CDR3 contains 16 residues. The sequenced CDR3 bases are TGTGCCAGCATTCAAGCGCAGGGGACAGGGTATGAAAAA. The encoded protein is CASIQAQGTGYEK. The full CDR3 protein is CASIQAQGTGYEKLFF.

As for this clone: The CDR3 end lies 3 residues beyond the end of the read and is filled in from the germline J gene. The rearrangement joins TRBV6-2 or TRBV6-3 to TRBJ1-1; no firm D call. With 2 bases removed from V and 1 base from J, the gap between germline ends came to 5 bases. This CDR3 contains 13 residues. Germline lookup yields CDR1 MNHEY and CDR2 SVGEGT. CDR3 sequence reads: CASSYGQNTEAFF. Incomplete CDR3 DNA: TGTGCCAGCAGTTACGGCCAGAACACTGAA.